Following are 15 T cell receptor beta chains from one sample sequenced in a study of blood T cell repertoires in COVID-19. Sequenced by immunoSEQ multiplex PCR; TCRdb stores in-frame clones only, minus some. The sample shows 350,000 to 400,000 clones, more than 75% of them seen only once. The sequenced sample consisted of PBMCs or T cells enriched from blood (not recorded which). The origin of the receptors is a woman between 18 and 29 years old who had recovered from COVID-19.

The rearrangement uses TRBV5-1 and TRBJ1-3; TRBD1 might be the D (5 bases). Germline CDR1 is SGHRS and CDR2 is YFSETQ. V lost 3 bases and J 2 bases, leaving 12 bases between the germline ends. CDR3 length: 15 amino acids. The CDR3: CASSSSPGAGNTIYF. As DNA, the CDR3 is TGCGCCAGCAGCTCCTCCCCGGGGGCTGGAAACACCATATATTTT.

This chain uses TRBV19 with TRBJ1-3; 8 positions agree with TRBD1. CDR3 length: 15 amino acids. CDR1 is LNHDA and CDR2 is SQIVND in the germline V gene (reference sequence). V shed 4 bases and J 5 bases; nucleotides not matched to a gene: 7. CDR3 in DNA: TGTGCCAGTAGTACCTGGACAGGGAAGAGAAACACCATATATTTT. It specifies CASSTWTGKRNTIYF.

V gene TRBV7-6 combines with J gene TRBJ2-7, with 12 bases lining up with TRBD1. The CDR3 has 15 amino acids. J lost 4 bases, V lost 8 bases, and 9 bases had no gene match. The germline V gene has CDR1 SGHVS and CDR2 FNYEAQ. The CDR3 loop reads CASARGDRGPYEQYF. CDR3 DNA sequence: TGTGCCAGCGCGCGCGGGGACAGGGGGCCTTACGAGCAGTACTTC.

The genes are TRBV5-1 and TRBJ2-5; weak D call: TRBD2 (7 bases). The V end was cut by 2 bases, the J end by 2 bases, with 13 bases between. Germline loops: CDR1 SGHRS, CDR2 YFSETQ. This CDR3 has 15 amino acids. The DNA of the CDR3 is TGCGCCAGCAGCTTTACAGGGAGGGCACAAGAGACCCAGTACTTC. Its translation: CASSFTGRAQETQYF.

The rearrangement links TRBV24-1 to TRBJ2-1; 7 nucleotides align to TRBD1. The CDR3 has 17 residues. Germline V lookup: CDR1 KGHDR, CDR2 SFDVKD. V shed 3 bases and J 0 bases; nucleotides not matched to a gene: 7. The CDR3 is CATSDDRARSSYNEQFF. In nucleotides, the CDR3 is TGTGCCACCAGTGATGACAGGGCGCGGAGCTCCTACAATGAGCAGTTCTTC.

The V call is TRBV11-2, the J call TRBJ1-1, with D maybe TRBD1 (6 bases). Between the trimmed V and J ends, which lost 1 base and 6 bases, there was a span of 15 bases. The CDR3 is made up of 15 amino acids. Germline assignment: CDR1 SGHAT and CDR2 FQNNGV. Written as DNA, the CDR3 is TGTGCCAGCAGCTTAGTAGGGGGAGTTGGGCCTGAAGCTTTCTTT. It encodes CASSLVGGVGPEAFF.

The chain recombines TRBV7-9 with TRBJ1-3; possibly TRBD1 for D (6 bases). This CDR3 has 15 residues. Germline V gene data show CDR1 as SEHNR and CDR2 as FQNEAQ (reference sequence). Trimming removed 3 bases from V and 4 bases from J, with 13 bases in between. The DNA of the CDR3 is TGTGCCAGCAGCTTTTTGGGGGACATCGGAAACACCATATATTTT. This codes for CASSFLGDIGNTIYF.

This clone was seen a single time. The rearrangement uses TRBV5-6 and TRBJ1-1; TRBD1 matches 10 bases. CDR1 and CDR2 (germline): SGHDT, YYEEEE. J gave up 3 bases and V 5 bases, and 16 bases lay outside the gene matches. This CDR3 region has 18 residues. The CDR3 spells CASSLWDRGEAADTEAFF. The CDR3 DNA reads as TGTGCCAGCAGTTTATGGGACAGGGGTGAGGCCGCGGACACTGAAGCTTTCTTT.

The chain recombines TRBV6-4 with TRBJ1-6, with a possible D match to TRBD1 (5 bases). This CDR3 is built from 13 residues. The V gene's germline CDR1 is MRHNA and CDR2 SNTAGT. Between the trimmed V and J ends, which lost 5 bases and 10 bases, there was a span of 12 bases. The CDR3 spells CASSSLGGSPLHF. The CDR3 DNA sequence: TGTGCCAGCAGTTCCCTCGGGGGGTCACCCCTCCACTTT.

The V gene is TRBV6-5, the J gene TRBJ2-7; D is perhaps TRBD2 (6 bases). V was trimmed by 7 bases and J by 2 bases, leaving 15 bases between them. Germline V gives CDR1 MNHEY, CDR2 SVGAGI. The CDR3 loop spans 14 amino acids. The DNA of the CDR3 is TGTGCCAGCACCCGCCTGGGACTGACCTACGAGCAGTACTTC. Its protein product is CASTRLGLTYEQYF.

V usage is TRBV7-8 and J usage is TRBJ2-7; TRBD2 might be the D (5 bases). Trimming cost V 5 bases and J 1 base, with 15 bases left between them. Germline V gives CDR1 SGHVS, CDR2 FQNEAQ. The CDR3 is 15 residues long. The CDR3 loop is CASSPRRFGSYEQYF. CDR3 sequence (DNA): TGTGCCAGCAGCCCGCGGAGGTTTGGGTCCTACGAGCAGTACTTC.

J is TRBJ1-1 and V is TRBV6-5; 8 nucleotides match TRBD1. This CDR3 is built from 13 residues. Trimming at V came to 7 bases and at J to 6 bases, leaving 7 bases not matched to a gene. Germline values: CDR1 MNHEY, CDR2 SVGAGI. CDR3 sequence (DNA): TGTGCCAGCATCCCTCAGGGGGCAGCTGAAGCTTTCTTT. It yields the protein CASIPQGAAEAFF.

This chain links TRBV6-5 with TRBJ2-7, with 7 bases aligning to TRBD1. Trimming removed 7 bases from V and 2 bases from J; junction bases left unmatched: 8. Germline V lookup: CDR1 MNHEY, CDR2 SVGAGI. This CDR3 contains 14 residues. For the CDR3, the DNA is TGTGCCAGCAAACCGGGACAGTCAACCTACGAGCAGTACTTC. Its protein is CASKPGQSTYEQYF.

This rearrangement joins TRBV19 to TRBJ1-2, with 9 bases aligning to TRBD1. V lost 1 base to trimming and J lost 3 bases; unmatched junction nucleotides: 0. In germline, CDR1 is LNHDA, CDR2 SQIVND (reference sequence). This CDR3 comprises 14 residues. CDR3 sequence (DNA): TGTGCCAGTAGTATAGGGGACAGGGACTATGGCTACACCTTC. It codes for CASSIGDRDYGYTF.

This chain links TRBV6-5 with TRBJ1-5, with a weak D call TRBD1 (5 bases). This CDR3 contains 13 residues. With 8 bases removed from V and 8 bases from J, the gap between germline ends came to 16 bases. The germline CDR1 and CDR2 sequences are MNHEY and SVGAGI. CDR3 DNA sequence: TGTGCCAGCTCGGGACTTCCTGTCGAGCCCCAGCATTTT. Encoded protein: CASSGLPVEPQHF.